The next 10 T cell receptor beta chains were all read from a single sample in a study of T cells in Graves' hyperthyroidism and ophthalmopathy. Template material for amplifying TCR beta CDR3 regions consisted of RNA transcripts. Using the HTBI primer set, a first-round RT-PCR was run on the TCR CDR3. Each CDR3 protein is one row after TCRdb ran MiXCR on the multiplex PCR reads. The sample holds about 290,000 distinct CDR3 sequences, approximately 15% seen once. The sequenced sample was blood. The receptor source for this set is a woman aged 60-75 years with Graves' ophthalmopathy.

This clonotype was seen many times. The V call is TRBV2, the J call TRBJ2-2; 9 nucleotides match TRBD2. The CDR3 extends over 15 amino acids. After removal of 1 base from V and 5 bases from J, the junction contained 2 bases not matched to a gene. The germline V gene has CDR1 SNHLY and CDR2 FYNNEI. CDR3 DNA sequence: TGTGCCAGCAGTGAAGTAACTAGCGGGACCGGGGAGCTGTTTTTT. It specifies CASSEVTSGTGELFF.

In this sample, this clonotype turned up many times. The chain links TRBV12-3 or TRBV12-4 to TRBJ2-3; D remains unclear. Deletions cut 3 bases from V and 5 bases from J, with 9 bases between. The CDR3 has 13 amino acids. The CDR3 reads CASSLMRGDTQYF. Written as DNA, the CDR3 is TGTGCCAGCAGTTTGATGCGCGGAGATACGCAGTATTTT.

Turning to this clonotype: The conserved phenylalanine or tryptophan normally closing the CDR3 is absent here, so this likely arose from a read error. This chain connects TRBV5-4 to TRBJ2-7; no clear D gene. Germline V lookup: CDR1 SGHNT, CDR2 YYREEE (reference sequence). Trimming left V 0 bases short and J 4 bases short, with 5 bases between. The CDR3 is made up of 12 amino acids. CDR3: CASSLDFYEQYL. The CDR3 nucleotides are TGTGCCAGCAGCTTGGATTTTTACGAGCAGTACCTC.

This chain links TRBV9 with TRBJ1-2, with a possible D match to TRBD1 (6 bases). The CDR3 loop spans 16 amino acids. CDR1 is SGDLS and CDR2 is YYNGEE in the germline V gene. Trimming pared 2 bases from V and 4 bases from J, leaving 18 bases between. The CDR3 spells CASSVGHREVAYGYTF. As DNA, the CDR3 is TGTGCCAGCAGCGTCGGACACAGGGAAGTTGCCTATGGCTACACCTTC.

Many counts were recorded for this clonotype. This chain uses TRBV30 with TRBJ2-7; no clear D. Germline V gene sequence: CDR1 GTSNPN, CDR2 SVGIG (reference sequence). V was cut by 0 bases and J by 3 bases, with 9 bases left in between. The length of the CDR3 is 13 residues. The CDR3 spells CAWSVGVNYEQYF. The CDR3 region has the DNA TGTGCCTGGAGTGTTGGGGTGAACTACGAGCAGTACTTC. Full variable domain (rest looked up from reference TRBV30 and TRBJ2-7): SQTIHQWPATLVQPVGSPLSLECTVEGTSNPNLYWYRQAAGRGLQLLFYSVGIGQISSEVPQNLSASRPQDRQFILSSKKLLLSDSGFYLCAWSVGVNYEQYFGPGTRLTVT.

With respect to this clonotype: One base away lies a much larger clone, so this may be a sequencing read error. The CDR3 nucleotides read TGTGCCAACAGGGGACAGGGGATGCTTACTGAAGCTTTCTTT. The encoded protein is CANRGQGMLTEAFF. The chain is built from TRBV6-1 and TRBJ1-1, with 10 bases aligning to TRBD1. The V gene's germline CDR1 is MNHNS and CDR2 SASEGT. With V trimmed by 10 bases and J by 5 bases, 10 bases remained unmatched. The CDR3 has 14 amino acids.

This clonotype was seen many times. V and J are TRBV9 and TRBJ1-1; no firm D call. Deletions cut 3 bases from V and 1 base from J, with 7 bases between. Germline CDR1 SGDLS, CDR2 YYNGEE. The CDR3 loop spans 13 amino acids. CDR3: CASSAQRNTEAFF. CDR3 in DNA: TGTGCCAGCAGCGCGCAAAGGAACACTGAAGCTTTCTTT. Supplemented by reference TRBV9 and TRBJ1-1, the full variable domain reads DSGVTQTPKHLITATGQRVTLRCSPRSGDLSVYWYQQSLDQGLQFLIQYYNGEERAKGNILERFSAQQFPDLHSELNLSSLELGDSALYFCASSAQRNTEAFFGQGTRLTVV.

The rearrangement links TRBV28 to TRBJ1-2; 11 bases align to TRBD1. This CDR3 spans 14 amino acids. Per germline, CDR1 MDHEN and CDR2 SYDVKM. The V and J ends lost 4 bases and 7 bases, in that order; junction bases with no gene match: 5. The CDR3 here is CASSSWTGGSGYTF. As DNA, the CDR3 is TGTGCCAGCAGTTCATGGACAGGGGGCAGTGGCTACACCTTC.

The rearrangement links TRBV2 to TRBJ1-1, with 11 bases matching TRBD1. CDR3 size: 15 residues. Trimming removed 6 bases from V and 1 base from J; junction bases left unmatched: 4. CDR1 SNHLY and CDR2 FYNNEI come from the germline V gene. CDR3 nucleotides: TGTGCCAGCAGGAAAGGACAGGGGGCGAACACTGAAGCTTTCTTT. Its protein is CASRKGQGANTEAFF.

This clonotype has just a few counts. Since a much larger clone is just one base distant, this may be a read error. The chain uses TRBV20-1 and TRBJ2-7; 8 bases line up with TRBD1. CDR1 is DFQATT, CDR2 SNEGSKA, per germline (reference sequence). The CDR3 has 14 amino acids. The CDR3 is CSSRTRDRIYEQYF. CDR3 in DNA: TGCAGTTCTAGGACCCGGGACAGGATCTACGAGCAGTACTTC.